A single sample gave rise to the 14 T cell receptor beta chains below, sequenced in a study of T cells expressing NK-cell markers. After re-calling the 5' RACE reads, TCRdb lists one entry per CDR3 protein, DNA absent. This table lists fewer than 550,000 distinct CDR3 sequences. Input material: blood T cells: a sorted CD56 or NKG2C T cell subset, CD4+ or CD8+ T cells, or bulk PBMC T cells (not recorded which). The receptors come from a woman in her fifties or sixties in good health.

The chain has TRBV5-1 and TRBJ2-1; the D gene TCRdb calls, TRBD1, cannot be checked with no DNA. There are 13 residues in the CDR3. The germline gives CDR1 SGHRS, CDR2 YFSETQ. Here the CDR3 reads CASSTPGVDEQFF.

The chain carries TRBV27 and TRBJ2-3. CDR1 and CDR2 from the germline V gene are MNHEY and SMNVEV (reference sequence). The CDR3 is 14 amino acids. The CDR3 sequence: CASSLGFYTDTQYF.

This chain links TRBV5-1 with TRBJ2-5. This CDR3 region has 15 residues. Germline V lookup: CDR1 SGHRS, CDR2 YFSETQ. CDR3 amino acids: CASSLHLAAAETQYF.

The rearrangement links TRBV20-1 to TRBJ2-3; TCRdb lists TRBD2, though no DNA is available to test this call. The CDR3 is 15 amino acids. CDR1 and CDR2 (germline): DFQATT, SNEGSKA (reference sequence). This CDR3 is CSAAPELGRTDTQYF.

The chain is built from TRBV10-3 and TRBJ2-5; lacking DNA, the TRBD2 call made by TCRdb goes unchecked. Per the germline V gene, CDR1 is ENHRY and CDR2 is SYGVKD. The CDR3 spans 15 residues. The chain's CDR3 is CAISKLEDLRETQYF.

The CDR3 sequence is CASSPSSPGGEQYF. The V gene is TRBV7-7, the J gene TRBJ2-7; with no DNA, the TCRdb D assignment of TRBD2 cannot be verified. This CDR3 spans 14 amino acids. The germline CDR1 and CDR2 sequences are SSHAT and FNYEAQ (reference sequence).

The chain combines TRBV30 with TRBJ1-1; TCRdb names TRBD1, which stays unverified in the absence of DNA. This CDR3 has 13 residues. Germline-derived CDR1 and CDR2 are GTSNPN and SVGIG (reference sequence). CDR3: CAWSQGGRTEAFF.

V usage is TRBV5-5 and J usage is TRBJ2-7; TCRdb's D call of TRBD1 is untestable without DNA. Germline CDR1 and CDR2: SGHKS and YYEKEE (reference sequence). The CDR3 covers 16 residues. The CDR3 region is CASSLTGGEVSYEQYF.

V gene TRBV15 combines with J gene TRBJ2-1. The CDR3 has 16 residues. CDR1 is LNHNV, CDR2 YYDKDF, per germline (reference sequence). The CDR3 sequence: CATSRDLQTNYNEQFF.

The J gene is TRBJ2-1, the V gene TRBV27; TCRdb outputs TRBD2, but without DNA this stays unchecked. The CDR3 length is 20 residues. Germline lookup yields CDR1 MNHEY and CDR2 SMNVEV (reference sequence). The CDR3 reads CASSLSRSALGLDEVNEQFF.

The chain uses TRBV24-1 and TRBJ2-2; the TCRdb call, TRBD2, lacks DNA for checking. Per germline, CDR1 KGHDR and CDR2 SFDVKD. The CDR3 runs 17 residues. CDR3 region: CATSDLAASGESGELFF.

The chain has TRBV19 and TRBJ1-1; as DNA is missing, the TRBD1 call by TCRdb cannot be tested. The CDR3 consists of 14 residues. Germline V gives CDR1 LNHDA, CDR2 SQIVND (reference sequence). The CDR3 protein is CASRDRVGSTEAFF. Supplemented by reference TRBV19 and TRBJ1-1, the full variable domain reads DGGITQSPKYLFRKEGQNVTLSCEQNLNHDAMYWYRQDPGQGLRLIYYSQIVNDFQKGDIAEGYSVSREKKESFPLTVTSAQKNPTAFYLCASRDRVGSTEAFFGQGTRLTVV.

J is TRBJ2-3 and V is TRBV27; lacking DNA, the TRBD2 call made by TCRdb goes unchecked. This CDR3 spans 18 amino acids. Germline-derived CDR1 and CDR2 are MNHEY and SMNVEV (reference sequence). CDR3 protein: CASSPSGTGSVDTDTQYF.

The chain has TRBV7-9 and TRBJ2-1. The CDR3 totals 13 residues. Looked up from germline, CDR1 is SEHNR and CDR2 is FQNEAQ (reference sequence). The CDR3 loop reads CASSLGHRNEQFF.